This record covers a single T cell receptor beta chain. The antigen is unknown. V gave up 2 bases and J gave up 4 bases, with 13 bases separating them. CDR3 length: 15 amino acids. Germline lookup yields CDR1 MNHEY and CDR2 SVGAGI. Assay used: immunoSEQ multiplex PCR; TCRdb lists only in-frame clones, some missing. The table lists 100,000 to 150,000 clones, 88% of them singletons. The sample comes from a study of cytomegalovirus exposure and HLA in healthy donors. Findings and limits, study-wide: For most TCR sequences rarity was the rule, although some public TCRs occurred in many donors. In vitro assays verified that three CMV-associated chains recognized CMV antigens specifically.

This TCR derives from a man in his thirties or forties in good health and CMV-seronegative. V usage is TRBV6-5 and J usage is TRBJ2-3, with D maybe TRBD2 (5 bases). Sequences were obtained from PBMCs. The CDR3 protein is CASSYKRARADTQYF. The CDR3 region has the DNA TGTGCCAGCAGTTACAAGAGGGCTCGGGCAGATACGCAGTATTTT.